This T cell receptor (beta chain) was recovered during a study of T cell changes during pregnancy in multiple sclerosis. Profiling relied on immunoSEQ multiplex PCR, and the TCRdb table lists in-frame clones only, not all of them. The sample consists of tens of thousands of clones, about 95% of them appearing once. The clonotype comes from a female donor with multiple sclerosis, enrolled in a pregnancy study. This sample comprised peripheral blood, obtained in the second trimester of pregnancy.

The CDR3 loop is CASSQDRGGTEAFF. The CDR3 region has the DNA TGCGCCAGCAGCCAAGACCGGGGGGGCACTGAAGCTTTCTTT. This chain uses TRBV4-3 with TRBJ1-1; a weak D match, TRBD1 (5 bases). The CDR3 totals 14 residues. V was cut by 0 bases and J by 4 bases, with 9 bases left in between. Per the germline V gene, CDR1 is LGHNA and CDR2 is YSLEER.